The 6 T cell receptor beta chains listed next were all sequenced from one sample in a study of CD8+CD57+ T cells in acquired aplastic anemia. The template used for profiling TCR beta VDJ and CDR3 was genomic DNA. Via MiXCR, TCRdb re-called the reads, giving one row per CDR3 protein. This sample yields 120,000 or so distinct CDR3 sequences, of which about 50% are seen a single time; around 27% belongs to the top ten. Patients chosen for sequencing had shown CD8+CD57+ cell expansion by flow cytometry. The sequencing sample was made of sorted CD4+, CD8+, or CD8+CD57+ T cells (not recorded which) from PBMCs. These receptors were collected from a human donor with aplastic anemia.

DNA of the CDR3: TGTGCCAGCGGCCGCGGGGACAGCGGAACCTACGAGCAGTACTTC. Protein sequence: CASGRGDSGTYEQYF. The chain joins TRBV10-3 to TRBJ2-7; a possible D gene is TRBD1 (7 bases). The CDR3 is 15 amino acids. Deletions cut 10 bases from V and 2 bases from J, with 21 bases between. Per germline, CDR1 ENHRY and CDR2 SYGVKD.

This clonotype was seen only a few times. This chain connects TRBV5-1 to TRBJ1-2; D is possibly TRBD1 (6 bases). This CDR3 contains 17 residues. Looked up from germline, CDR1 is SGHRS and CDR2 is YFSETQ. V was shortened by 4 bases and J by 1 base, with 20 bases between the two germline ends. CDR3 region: CASSPRTVTLVNYGYTF. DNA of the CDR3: TGCGCCAGCAGCCCTCGGACAGTAACCCTTGTTAACTATGGCTACACCTTC.

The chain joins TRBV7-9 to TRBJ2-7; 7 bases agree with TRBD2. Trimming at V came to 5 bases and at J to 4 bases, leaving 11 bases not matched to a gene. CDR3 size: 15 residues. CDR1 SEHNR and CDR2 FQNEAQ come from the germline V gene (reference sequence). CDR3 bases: TGTGCCAGCAGCGGCGGGCGGGGGAAGGAGTACGAGCAGTACTTC. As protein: CASSGGRGKEYEQYF.

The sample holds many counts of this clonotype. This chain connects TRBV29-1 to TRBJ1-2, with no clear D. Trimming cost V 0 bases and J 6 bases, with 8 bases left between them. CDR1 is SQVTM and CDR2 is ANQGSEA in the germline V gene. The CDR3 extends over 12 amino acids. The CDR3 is CSVEDPPDGYTF. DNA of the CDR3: TGCAGCGTTGAAGACCCCCCAGATGGCTACACCTTC.

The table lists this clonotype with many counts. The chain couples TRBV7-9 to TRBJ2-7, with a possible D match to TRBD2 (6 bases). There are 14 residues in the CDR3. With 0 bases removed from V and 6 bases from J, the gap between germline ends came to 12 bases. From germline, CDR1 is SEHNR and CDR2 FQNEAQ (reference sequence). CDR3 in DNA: TGTGCCAGCAGCTTAGCAGGGGAGGTCCGCGAGCAGTACTTC. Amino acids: CASSLAGEVREQYF. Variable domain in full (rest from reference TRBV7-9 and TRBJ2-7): DTGVSQNPRHKITKRGQNVTFRCDPISEHNRLYWYRQTLGQGPEFLTYFQNEAQLEKSRLLSDRFSAERPKGSFSTLEIQRTEQGDSAMYLCASSLAGEVREQYFGPGTRLTVT.

The CDR3 bases are TGTGCCAGCAGCCAAGAGGTCGGGAGGTCCTATAATTCACCCCTCCACTTT. It codes for CASSQEVGRSYNSPLHF. V usage is TRBV4-2 and J usage is TRBJ1-6; D is unclear. V lost 0 bases and J lost 1, with 10 bases in between. The CDR3 is made up of 17 amino acids. CDR1 and CDR2 from the germline V gene are LGHNA and YNFKEQ.